These T cell receptor beta chains were read from a single sample in a study of blood T cell repertoires in COVID-19. TCRdb keeps only in-frame clones here, not all; method: immunoSEQ multiplex PCR. Altogether about 220,000 clones are present, 84% being singletons, with the ten largest covering about 8.9%. The sample was peripheral blood. These receptors all come from a man in his forties or fifties with active or convalescent COVID-19. CDR3s include the opening cysteine and the closing phenylalanine or tryptophan. A D gene is named only where the DNA matches it firmly. Clone size is shown for a subset of rows, as once, few, many or a class of expanded clone.

>NA|12|TRBD1|TRBV7-2|TRBJ1-4
TGTGCCAGCAGCTCTCGGACAGGTCGACTGTTTTTT
CASSSRTGRLFF
>NA|16|TRBD1|TRBV15|TRBJ2-5
TGTGCCACCAGCAGTGGGGTTGGACAGGGCCAAGAGACCCAGTACTTC
CATSSGVGQGQETQYF
>few|13|TRBD2|TRBV27|TRBJ2-5
TGTGCCAGCAAAGGGACTAGCGAACAGACCCAGTACTTC
CASKGTSEQTQYF
>NA|15|TRBD1|TRBV3-1/TRBV3-2|TRBJ2-7
TGTGCCAGCAGTCTGGGACAGATTCTTAGCTACGAGCAGTACTTC
CASSLGQILSYEQYF
>NA|16|NA|TRBV5-1|TRBJ1-4
TGCGCCAGCAGCCAACTGGGGGGTGCAACTAATGAAAAACTGTTTTTT
CASSQLGGATNEKLFF
>NA|21|NA|TRBV28|TRBJ1-5
TGTGCCAGCAGACTCCTCCGGGACACGGCCCCCAGAACGTATAGCAATCAGCCCCAGCATTTT
CASRLLRDTAPRTYSNQPQHF
>few|16|TRBD2|TRBV9|TRBJ2-3
TGTGCCAGCAGCGTAGCGGTTAGCGGGGAGTCAGATACGCAGTATTTT
CASSVAVSGESDTQYF
>NA|15|TRBD1|TRBV28|TRBJ1-4
TGTGCCAGCAGTAGGTACAGGGGCCTTAATGAAAAACTGTTTTTT
CASSRYRGLNEKLFF
>NA|11|NA|TRBV29-1|TRBJ1-1
TGCAGCGTTGGCGACAGCGCTGAAGCTTTCTTT
CSVGDSAEAFF
>NA|18|TRBD2|TRBV4-3|TRBJ2-3
TGCGCCAGCAGCCAAGATTTGTCTAGCGGACTGAGCACAGATACGCAGTATTTT
CASSQDLSSGLSTDTQYF
>NA|15|TRBD2|TRBV7-2|TRBJ2-1
TGTGCCAGCAGCTTGACTAGCGGCCACGGGAATGAGCAGTTCTTC
CASSLTSGHGNEQFF